In this sample, the clone carrying this T cell receptor beta chain turned up many times. The antigen is not known. This CDR3 is also generated by other DNA sequences in the sample. V was clipped by 1 base and J by 6 bases; unmatched bases: 14. Germline assignment: CDR1 DFQATT and CDR2 SNEGSKA (reference sequence). The CDR3 consists of 17 residues. These data belong to a study of metastatic and nonmetastatic thyroid tumors. Study overall: Repertoires from blood and tumor or nodule tissue of malignant and benign thyroid patients were compared.

Authors' processing steps: Clinicopathological groups of papillary thyroid cancer showed CDR3 differences that were used to build a distant-metastasis classifier. From the PCR reads, TCRdb re-called clones with MiXCR. In this record, the V and J calls reflect TCRdb's handling and not the investigators' own analysis. The data show 65,000 to 70,000 clones, 14% seen once. Study-level points and caveats: Patients with malignant thyroid tumors reportedly had significantly higher TCR beta diversity than those with benign nodules, in blood and tumor.

Until they underwent thyroid surgery, no patient had received any treatment. Sequencing used blood. The J gene is TRBJ2-1, the V gene TRBV20-1, with 8 bases identical to TRBD1. The receptor was derived from a male donor with papillary thyroid cancer or a benign thyroid nodule (not recorded which). Some clones in this sample may be carry-over from other donors' samples. The CDR3 DNA sequence: TGCAGTGCTAGAGGGAGGGAGACAGGGGATATCTTCAATGAGCAGTTCTTC. It specifies CSARGRETGDIFNEQFF.